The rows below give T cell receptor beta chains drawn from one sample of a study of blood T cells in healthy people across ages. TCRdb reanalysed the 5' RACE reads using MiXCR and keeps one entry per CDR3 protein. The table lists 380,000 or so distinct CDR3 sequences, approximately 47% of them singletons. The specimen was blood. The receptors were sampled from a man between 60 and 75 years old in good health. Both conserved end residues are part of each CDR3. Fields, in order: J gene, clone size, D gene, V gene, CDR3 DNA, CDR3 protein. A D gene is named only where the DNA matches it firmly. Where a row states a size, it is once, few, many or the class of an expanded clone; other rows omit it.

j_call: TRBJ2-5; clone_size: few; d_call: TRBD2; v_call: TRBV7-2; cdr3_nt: TGTGCCAGCAGCTTAGTTGGACTAGCGGGGAGCGGCCAGTACTTC; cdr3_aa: CASSLVGLAGSGQYF
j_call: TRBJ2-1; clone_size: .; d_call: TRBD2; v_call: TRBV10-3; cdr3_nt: TGTGCCTCCGTAGCGGGGCTCTCCTACAATGAGCAGTTCTTC; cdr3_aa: CASVAGLSYNEQFF
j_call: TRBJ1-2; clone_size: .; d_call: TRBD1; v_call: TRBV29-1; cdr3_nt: TGCAGCGTTGAAGGTGGACAGGGTAAACTATGCGGCTACACCTTC; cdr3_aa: CSVEGGQGKLCGYTF
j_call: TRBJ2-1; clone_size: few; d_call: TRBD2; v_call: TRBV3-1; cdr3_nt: TGTGCCAGCAGCCAAGTGTCTAGCGGGGCGCATGAGCAGTTCTTC; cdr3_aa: CASSQVSSGAHEQFF
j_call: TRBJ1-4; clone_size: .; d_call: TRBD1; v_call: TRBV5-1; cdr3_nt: TGCGCCAGCAGCTTTGGGACAGGGAATGAAAAACTGTTTTTT; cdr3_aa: CASSFGTGNEKLFF
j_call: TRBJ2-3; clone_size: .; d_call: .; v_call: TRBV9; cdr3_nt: TGTGCCAGCAGCGTCACCCCATCAATCACAGATACGCAGTATTTT; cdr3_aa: CASSVTPSITDTQYF
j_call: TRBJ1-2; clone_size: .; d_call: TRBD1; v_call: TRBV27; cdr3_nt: TGTGCCAGCAGTTTAGGCTGGGGCGACAGGGCCTATGGCTACACCTTC; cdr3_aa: CASSLGWGDRAYGYTF
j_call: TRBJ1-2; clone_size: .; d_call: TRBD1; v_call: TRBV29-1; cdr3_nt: TGCAGCACCGGGACAGGGAGCGGTGGCTACACCTTC; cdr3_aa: CSTGTGSGGYTF
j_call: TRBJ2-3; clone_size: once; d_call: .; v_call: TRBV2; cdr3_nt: TGTGCCAGCAGGTTAGGACGGGGGGATACGCAGTATTTT; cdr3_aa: CASRLGRGDTQYF
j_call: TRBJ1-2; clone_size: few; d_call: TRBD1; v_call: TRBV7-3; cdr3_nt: TGTGCCAGCAGCCCTAACGCCGGGACAGGGGCTACCGGCTACACCTTC; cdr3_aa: CASSPNAGTGATGYTF
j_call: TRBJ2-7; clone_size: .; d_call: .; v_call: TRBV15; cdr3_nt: TGTGCCACCAGCAGAGATCTTTTCGGGGGCTCCTATGAGCAGTACTTC; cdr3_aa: CATSRDLFGGSYEQYF
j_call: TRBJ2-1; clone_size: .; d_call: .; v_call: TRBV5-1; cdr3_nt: TGCGCCTCCTCAGGAGGGTTTAGACAGGCTGGCCCGATAAACAATGAGCAGTTCTTC; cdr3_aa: CASSGGFRQAGPINNEQFF
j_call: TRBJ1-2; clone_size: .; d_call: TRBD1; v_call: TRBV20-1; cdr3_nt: TGCAGTGCTAGAAGGACAGGCCGGGGCTCCTATGGCTACACCTTC; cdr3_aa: CSARRTGRGSYGYTF
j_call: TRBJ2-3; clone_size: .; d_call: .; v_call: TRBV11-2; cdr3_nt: TGTGCCGGCAGCGCCGCTGGAGGGGGCCCCGCAGATACGCAGTATTTT; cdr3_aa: CAGSAAGGGPADTQYF
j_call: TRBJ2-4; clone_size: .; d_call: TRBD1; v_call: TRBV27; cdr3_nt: TGTGCCAGCAGTTTAGGCGGACAGGGGTTTAGAGAGCAGTACTTC; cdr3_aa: CASSLGGQGFREQYF
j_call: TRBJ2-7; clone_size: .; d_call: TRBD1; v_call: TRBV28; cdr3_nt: TGTGCCAGCAGTACCGGTGGACAGGGGGCCGACGAGCAGTACTTC; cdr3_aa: CASSTGGQGADEQYF
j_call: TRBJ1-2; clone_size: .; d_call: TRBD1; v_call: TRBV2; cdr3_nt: TGTGCCAGCAGTGGGCAAACAGGGGTTGGGAACTATGGCTACACCTTC; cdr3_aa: CASSGQTGVGNYGYTF
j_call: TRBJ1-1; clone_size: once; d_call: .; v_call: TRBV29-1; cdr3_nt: TGCAGCGTCCAGAGCCCTTTTGAAGCTTTCTTT; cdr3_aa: CSVQSPFEAFF
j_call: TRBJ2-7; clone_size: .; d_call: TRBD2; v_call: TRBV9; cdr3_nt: TGTGTCAGCAGCGTAGGGAGCGGGGGTCCCGCCTACGAGCAGTACTTC; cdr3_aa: CVSSVGSGGPAYEQYF
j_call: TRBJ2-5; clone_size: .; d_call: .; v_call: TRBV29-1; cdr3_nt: TGCAGCGTTGGGACTACAGAGACCCAGTACTTC; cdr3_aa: CSVGTTETQYF
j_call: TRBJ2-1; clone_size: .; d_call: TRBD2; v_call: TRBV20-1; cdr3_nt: TGCAGTGCTGGTAGCCTAGCGGGAGGACATGAGCAGTTCTTC; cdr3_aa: CSAGSLAGGHEQFF
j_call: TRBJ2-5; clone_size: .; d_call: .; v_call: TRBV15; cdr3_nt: TGTGCCACCAGCAGAGATGGCAGCCAAGAGACCCAGTACTTC; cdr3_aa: CATSRDGSQETQYF
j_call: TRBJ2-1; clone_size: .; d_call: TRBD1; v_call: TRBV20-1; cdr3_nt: TGCAGTGCTAGACAGGGGGCTATCCACAATGAGCAGTTCTTC; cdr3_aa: CSARQGAIHNEQFF
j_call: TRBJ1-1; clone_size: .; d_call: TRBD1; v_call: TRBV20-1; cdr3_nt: TGCAGTGCCCCGGGGACAGGGGCCCTGAACACTGAAGCTTTCTTT; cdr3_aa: CSAPGTGALNTEAFF
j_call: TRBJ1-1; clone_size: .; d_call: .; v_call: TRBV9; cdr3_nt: TGTGCCAGCAGCGCGCAAGGGAACACTGAAGCTTTCTTT; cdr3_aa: CASSAQGNTEAFF
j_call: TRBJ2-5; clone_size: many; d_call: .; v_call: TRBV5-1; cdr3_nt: TGCGCCAGCAGCCCTCCTGTCGGGACCCAACAAGAGACCCAGTACTTC; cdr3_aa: CASSPPVGTQQETQYF
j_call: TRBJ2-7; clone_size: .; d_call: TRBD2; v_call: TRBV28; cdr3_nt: TGTGCCACATATAGCGGGGGCGCCTACGAGCAGTACTTC; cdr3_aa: CATYSGGAYEQYF
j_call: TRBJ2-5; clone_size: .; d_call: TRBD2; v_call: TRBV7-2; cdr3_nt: TGTGCCAGCAGCTTAGGCCTGGGACTAGCGGGGAAAGAGACCCAGTACTTC; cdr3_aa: CASSLGLGLAGKETQYF
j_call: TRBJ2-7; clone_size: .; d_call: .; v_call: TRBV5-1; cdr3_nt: TGCGCCAGCAGCTCGGAGGCCGAGCAGTACTTC; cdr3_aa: CASSSEAEQYF
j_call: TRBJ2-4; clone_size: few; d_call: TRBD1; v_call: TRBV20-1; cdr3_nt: TGCAGTGCTAGGGGACAGGATTACGGGGAGCAGTACTTC; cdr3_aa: CSARGQDYGEQYF
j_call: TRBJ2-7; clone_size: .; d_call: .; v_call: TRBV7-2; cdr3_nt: TGTGCCAGCAGCTTTGACGGGGGCTCCTACGAGCAGTACTTC; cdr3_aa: CASSFDGGSYEQYF
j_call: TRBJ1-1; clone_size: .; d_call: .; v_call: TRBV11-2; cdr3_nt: TGTGCCAGCAGCACAGTCTCTGAAGCTTTCTTT; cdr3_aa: CASSTVSEAFF
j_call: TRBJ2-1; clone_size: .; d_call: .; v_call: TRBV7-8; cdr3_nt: TGTGCCAGCAGCTTACTCACTGAGCAGTTCTTC; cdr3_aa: CASSLLTEQFF
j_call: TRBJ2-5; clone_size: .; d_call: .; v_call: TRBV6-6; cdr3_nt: TGTGCCAGCAGTTACCAGGGAGGAGGAGAGACCCAGTACTTC; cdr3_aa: CASSYQGGGETQYF
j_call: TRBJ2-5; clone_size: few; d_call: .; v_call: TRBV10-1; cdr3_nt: TGCGCCAGCAGTGACCGGGACACTCAAGAGACCCAGTACTTC; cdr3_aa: CASSDRDTQETQYF
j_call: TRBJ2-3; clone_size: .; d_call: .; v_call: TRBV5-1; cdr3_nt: TGCGCCAGCAGTGATCAGGGAAAGCGCACAGATACGCAGTATTTT; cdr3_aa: CASSDQGKRTDTQYF
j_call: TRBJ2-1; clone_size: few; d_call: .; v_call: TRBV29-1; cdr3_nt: TGCAGCGTTCAAACCTACAGCAATGAGCAGTTCTTC; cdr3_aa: CSVQTYSNEQFF
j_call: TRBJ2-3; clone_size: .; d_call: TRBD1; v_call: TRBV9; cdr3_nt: TGTGCCAGCAGCGTGGGGCCCGGGACAGGGGGTCGGGATACGCAGTATTTT; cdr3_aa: CASSVGPGTGGRDTQYF
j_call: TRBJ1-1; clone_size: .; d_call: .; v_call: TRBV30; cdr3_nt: TGTGCCTGGAGTGTACAGGTAGAAGCTTTCTTT; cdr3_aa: CAWSVQVEAFF
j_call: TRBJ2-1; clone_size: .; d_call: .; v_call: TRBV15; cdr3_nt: TGTGCCACCAGCAGACGAACTCAGGGCAGTGAGCAGTTCTTC; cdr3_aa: CATSRRTQGSEQFF
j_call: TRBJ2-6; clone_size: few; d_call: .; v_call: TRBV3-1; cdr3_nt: TGTGCCAGCAGCCAAGAGGGGGCGGCTGGGGCCAACGTCCTGACTTTC; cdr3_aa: CASSQEGAAGANVLTF
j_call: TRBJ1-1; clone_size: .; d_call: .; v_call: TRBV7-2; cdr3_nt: TGTGCCAGCAGAGGCCAGGGGTTTACTGAAGCTTTCTTT; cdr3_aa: CASRGQGFTEAFF
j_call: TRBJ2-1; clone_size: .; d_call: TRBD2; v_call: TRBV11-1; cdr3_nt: TGTGCCAGCAGTTGGGGGACTAGCGGGAGTAGCTCCTACAATGAGCAGTTCTTC; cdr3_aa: CASSWGTSGSSSYNEQFF
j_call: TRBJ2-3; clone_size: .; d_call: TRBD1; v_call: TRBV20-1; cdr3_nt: TGCAGTGCCAACGACAGGGGGCATACAGATACGCAGTATTTT; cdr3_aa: CSANDRGHTDTQYF
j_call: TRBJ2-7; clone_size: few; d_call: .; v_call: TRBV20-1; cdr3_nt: TGCAGTGCTAGAGATGAGAGGGGATTCTACGAGCAGTACTTC; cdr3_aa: CSARDERGFYEQYF
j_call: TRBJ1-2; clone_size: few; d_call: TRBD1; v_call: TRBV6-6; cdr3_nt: TGTGCCAGCAGTTACTCTGGGACAGAGGTGTTAGGCTACACCTTC; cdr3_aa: CASSYSGTEVLGYTF
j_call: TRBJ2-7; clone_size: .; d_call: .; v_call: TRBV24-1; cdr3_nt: TGTGCCACCAGTGATCCCTCGCGGGGATACGAGCAGTACTTC; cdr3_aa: CATSDPSRGYEQYF
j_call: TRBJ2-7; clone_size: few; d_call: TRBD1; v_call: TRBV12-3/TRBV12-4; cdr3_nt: TGTGCCAGCAGTTTAGGGGCACAGGGGTATCCCTACGAGCAGTACTTC; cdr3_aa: CASSLGAQGYPYEQYF
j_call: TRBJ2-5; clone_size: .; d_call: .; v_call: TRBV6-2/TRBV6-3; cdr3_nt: TGTGCCTGCAGACTAGACAGGGCTGAGACCCAGTACTTC; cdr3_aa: CACRLDRAETQYF
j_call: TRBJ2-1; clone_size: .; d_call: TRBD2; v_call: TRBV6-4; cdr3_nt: TGTGCCAGCAGTAGGACTAGCGGGACAGGGGTTTACAATGAGCAGTTCTTC; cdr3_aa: CASSRTSGTGVYNEQFF
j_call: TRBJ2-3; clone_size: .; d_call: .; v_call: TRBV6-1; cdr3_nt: TGTGCCAGCTCGGAGGGGCCGGGCACAGATACGCAGTATTTT; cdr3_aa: CASSEGPGTDTQYF